Detailed here is one TCR beta chain. No antigen is known for it. The PCR used 60 Vbeta and 13 Jbeta primers. Generated by immunoSEQ multiplex PCR, the TCRdb table keeps only in-frame clones and is missing some. The sample holds 140,000 or so clones, about two thirds seen once. The length of the CDR3 is 15 residues. The V gene's germline CDR1 is MGHDK and CDR2 SYGVNS. V was pared by 0 bases and J by 0 bases, with 7 bases between. The record originates from a study of cytomegalovirus exposure and HLA in healthy donors. Points from the study as a whole: The authors enumerated some 160 TCR beta chains as linked to cytomegalovirus. In all likelihood, a cluster of highly shared sequence variants was a sequencing artifact.

The TCR originated in a man aged 55 to 69 in good health and CMV-seronegative. Sequencing was performed on PBMCs. The chain couples TRBV25-1 to TRBJ2-3; D is undetermined. The CDR3 nucleotides read TGTGCCAGCAGTGAATACAGTCCCAGCACAGATACGCAGTATTTT. Translating gives CASSEYSPSTDTQYF.